These T cell receptor beta chains were read from a single sample in a study of beta chain features in type 1 diabetes. Clones were read by immunoSEQ multiplex PCR, and TCRdb kept only the in-frame ones, dropping some. The data show around 160,000 clones, under 60% seen once. The material sequenced was Tregs from blood. Receptor source: a young man in good health. Both conserved end residues are part of each CDR3. A D gene is named only where the DNA matches it firmly. The listing skips clone size in some rows; elsewhere it reads once, few, many or a size class.

D: -; J: TRBJ2-7; V: TRBV18; size: -; CDR3: CASSPFGHDYEQYF; DNA: TGTGCCAGCTCACCTTTCGGACACGACTACGAGCAGTACTTC
D: -; J: TRBJ2-1; V: TRBV7-9; size: -; CDR3: CASPLDNEQFF; DNA: TGTGCCAGCCCCCTAGACAATGAGCAGTTCTTC
D: TRBD1; J: TRBJ1-4; V: TRBV9; size: -; CDR3: CASSVGRQGTNEKLFF; DNA: TGTGCCAGCAGCGTCGGGAGACAGGGGACTAATGAAAAACTGTTTTTT
D: -; J: TRBJ2-7; V: TRBV7-9; size: few; CDR3: CASSLSVAYEQYF; DNA: TGTGCCAGCAGCTTAAGCGTAGCCTACGAGCAGTACTTC
D: -; J: TRBJ1-1; V: TRBV4-1; size: -; CDR3: CASSPDRGSQAFF; DNA: TGCGCCAGCAGCCCTGACAGAGGATCCCAAGCTTTCTTT
D: TRBD1; J: TRBJ1-3; V: TRBV28; size: -; CDR3: CASSFLPGQGGNTIYF; DNA: TGTGCCAGCAGCTTTCTCCCGGGACAGGGAGGAAACACCATATATTTT
D: -; J: TRBJ1-1; V: TRBV5-6; size: few; CDR3: CASSLGSRVATEAFF; DNA: TGTGCCAGCAGCTTGGGTTCCAGGGTGGCCACTGAAGCTTTCTTT
D: TRBD1; J: TRBJ1-4; V: TRBV2; size: -; CDR3: CASSVDRGDEKLFF; DNA: TGTGCCAGCAGCGTGGACAGGGGGGATGAAAAACTGTTTTTT
D: TRBD2; J: TRBJ2-1; V: TRBV11-2; size: few; CDR3: CASSLRLAGTYNEQFF; DNA: TGTGCCAGCAGCTTAAGGCTAGCGGGTACCTACAATGAGCAGTTCTTC
D: -; J: TRBJ2-2; V: TRBV4-3; size: -; CDR3: CASSQAYLGGAVNTGELFF; DNA: TGCGCCAGCAGCCAAGCTTACCTGGGAGGAGCGGTGAACACCGGGGAGCTGTTTTTT
D: TRBD1; J: TRBJ2-1; V: TRBV7-6; size: -; CDR3: CASSRDRGRGDEQFF; DNA: TGTGCCAGCAGCCGCGACAGGGGTAGAGGGGATGAGCAGTTCTTC
D: TRBD1; J: TRBJ2-2; V: TRBV28; size: few; CDR3: CASIGQGAFPGELFF; DNA: TGTGCCAGCATCGGACAGGGGGCTTTCCCCGGGGAGCTGTTTTTT
D: TRBD2; J: TRBJ2-7; V: TRBV5-4; size: -; CDR3: CASSRWGGSHEQYF; DNA: TGTGCCAGCAGCAGGTGGGGCGGGAGCCACGAGCAGTACTTC
D: -; J: TRBJ2-2; V: TRBV18; size: -; CDR3: CASSSGASTGELFF; DNA: TGTGCCAGCTCCTCAGGGGCGTCCACCGGGGAGCTGTTTTTT
D: -; J: TRBJ1-1; V: TRBV20-1; size: -; CDR3: CGGHWNTEAFF; DNA: TGCGGGGGACATTGGAACACTGAAGCTTTCTTT
D: -; J: TRBJ1-2; V: TRBV5-1; size: -; CDR3: CASSSYTGNYGYTF; DNA: TGCGCCAGCAGCTCATATACAGGGAACTATGGCTACACCTTC
D: TRBD1; J: TRBJ2-5; V: TRBV5-1; size: -; CDR3: CASSRSRQGVEETQYF; DNA: TGCGCCAGCAGCAGGAGCAGACAGGGAGTAGAAGAGACCCAGTACTTC
D: -; J: TRBJ2-5; V: TRBV13; size: few; CDR3: CASSLDRGQETQYF; DNA: TGTGCCAGCAGCTTAGATCGGGGCCAAGAGACCCAGTACTTC
D: -; J: TRBJ1-5; V: TRBV7-2; size: -; CDR3: CASSLLVWQVNQPQHF; DNA: TGTGCCAGCAGCTTACTGGTATGGCAGGTCAATCAGCCCCAGCATTTT
D: -; J: TRBJ1-5; V: TRBV6-1; size: few; CDR3: CASSGGGWDQPQHF; DNA: TGTGCCAGCAGTGGTGGGGGCTGGGATCAGCCCCAGCATTTT
D: -; J: TRBJ1-2; V: TRBV28; size: -; CDR3: CASTPPARYYGYTF; DNA: TGTGCCAGCACCCCCCCGGCCAGGTACTATGGCTACACCTTC
D: TRBD1; J: TRBJ1-6; V: TRBV9; size: few; CDR3: CASSVEGQGNSPLHF; DNA: TGTGCCAGCAGCGTCGAGGGACAGGGGAATTCACCCCTCCACTTT
D: TRBD2; J: TRBJ2-7; V: TRBV29-1; size: few; CDR3: CSVPGTSGSYEQYF; DNA: TGCAGCGTCCCTGGGACTAGCGGGTCCTACGAGCAGTACTTC
D: -; J: TRBJ2-3; V: TRBV7-2; size: -; CDR3: CASSFSRGTDTQYF; DNA: TGTGCCAGCAGCTTTTCCAGGGGCACAGATACGCAGTATTTT
D: TRBD2; J: TRBJ2-3; V: TRBV7-2; size: -; CDR3: CASGTSGSTDTQYF; DNA: TGTGCCAGCGGGACTAGCGGGAGCACAGATACGCAGTATTTT
D: -; J: TRBJ1-2; V: TRBV6-1; size: -; CDR3: CASRNTGIPDGYTF; DNA: TGTGCCAGCAGAAATACAGGGATTCCGGATGGCTACACCTTC
D: -; J: TRBJ2-5; V: TRBV30; size: few; CDR3: CAWSVGGKTQYF; DNA: TGTGCCTGGAGTGTGGGGGGAAAGACCCAGTACTTC
D: TRBD1; J: TRBJ2-2; V: TRBV4-3; size: -; CDR3: CASSLRTGGMDTGELFF; DNA: TGCGCCAGCAGCCTCCGGACAGGGGGCATGGACACCGGGGAGCTGTTTTTT
D: -; J: TRBJ2-3; V: TRBV5-1; size: -; CDR3: CASSPTRTGQITDTQYF; DNA: TGCGCCAGCAGCCCAACTCGCACAGGGCAGATCACAGATACGCAGTATTTT
D: -; J: TRBJ2-7; V: TRBV6-1; size: once; CDR3: CASREYQGSEQYF; DNA: TGTGCCAGCAGGGAATACCAGGGCTCTGAGCAGTACTTC
D: TRBD1; J: TRBJ1-1; V: TRBV7-2; size: few; CDR3: CASRREQGGTEAFF; DNA: TGTGCCAGCAGGAGAGAACAGGGGGGAACTGAAGCTTTCTTT